Following are 10 T cell receptor beta chains from one sample sequenced in a study of regulatory T cells in long-lasting Graves disease. HTBI primers from iRepertoire and Arm-PCR of CDR3 regions yielded the TCR beta libraries. TCRdb re-derived calls from the multiplex PCR reads in MiXCR, one entry per CDR3 protein. The sample consists of fewer than 450,000 distinct CDR3 sequences, 20% to 30% of them appearing once. Time point given: persistent/refractory GD, antithyroid drugs over 5 years with positive TRAb. Generation of the TCR library employed RNA extracted from PBMCs. Sequencing was performed on peripheral blood mononuclear cells (PBMCs), taken when the disease was refractory, from a patient treated with antithyroid drugs. These receptors all come from a female donor with Graves disease.

In its sample, this clonotype was seen many times. The V call is TRBV13, the J call TRBJ1-2, with TRBD1 matching 8 bases. The CDR3 length is 16 residues. CDR1 PRHDT and CDR2 FYEKMQ come from the germline V gene (reference sequence). The junction had 11 bases not matched to a gene; V was cut back by 4 bases and J by 4 bases. The CDR3 bases are TGTGCCAGCAGCTCGAGACCGACAGGGGCGACCTATGGCTACACCTTC. Its translation: CASSSRPTGATYGYTF.

This clonotype has only a few counts. V and J are TRBV19 and TRBJ2-7; D is possibly TRBD1 or TRBD2 (5 bases each). Germline CDR1 LNHDA, CDR2 SQIVND (reference sequence). The length of the CDR3 is 14 residues. With 1 base removed from V and 6 bases from J, the gap between germline ends came to 13 bases. In DNA form, the CDR3 reads TGTGCCAGTAGTATAGTCCAGGGACGCGGCGAGCAGTACTTC. Its protein product is CASSIVQGRGEQYF.

This clonotype was counted at least ten times. The rearrangement joins TRBV29-1 to TRBJ2-7; TRBD2 is a possible D gene (6 bases). CDR3 length: 13 amino acids. CDR1 and CDR2 from the germline V gene are SQVTM and ANQGSEA. The V and J ends lost 3 bases and 0 bases respectively, with 9 bases between them. CDR3 bases: TGCAGCGTTGATGGGGGGAACTCCTACGAGCAGTACTTC. Residues: CSVDGGNSYEQYF.

The chain employs TRBV7-6 and TRBJ1-1; D is possibly TRBD1 (5 bases). This CDR3 spans 15 amino acids. With 5 bases removed from V and 2 bases from J, the gap between germline ends came to 15 bases. The germline V gene encodes CDR1 SGHVS and CDR2 FNYEAQ. The CDR3 region has the DNA TGTGCCAGCAGCCCTAATCCGACAGTAAACACTGAAGCTTTCTTT. Its protein is CASSPNPTVNTEAFF.

V gene TRBV20-1 combines with J gene TRBJ2-4; D is unresolved. The germline V gene encodes CDR1 DFQATT and CDR2 SNEGSKA (reference sequence). V was trimmed by 6 bases and J by 0 bases, leaving 3 bases between them. CDR3 size: 11 residues. The CDR3 spells CSALAKNIQYF. The CDR3, as DNA: TGCAGTGCCCTAGCCAAAAACATTCAGTACTTC.

This clonotype was seen many times. The rearrangement links TRBV5-1 to TRBJ2-7; D remains unclear. Germline assignment: CDR1 SGHRS and CDR2 YFSETQ. Trimming removed 3 bases from V and 6 bases from J, with 16 bases in between. The CDR3 extends over 14 amino acids. CDR3 nucleotide sequence: TGCGCCAGCAGCTATGTACAAGGTGGGATCGAGCAGTACTTC. This codes for CASSYVQGGIEQYF. Full variable domain (remainder filled in from reference TRBV5-1 and TRBJ2-7): KAGVTQTPRYLIKTRGQQVTLSCSPISGHRSVSWYQQTPGQGLQFLFEYFSETQRNKGNFPGRFSGRQFSNSRSEMNVSTLELGDSALYLCASSYVQGGIEQYFGPGTRLTVT.

This clonotype was counted between two and nine times. V gene TRBV20-1 combines with J gene TRBJ1-4, with D possibly being TRBD1 (6 bases). The V end lost 1 base, the J end lost 4 bases, and 16 bases lay between the germline ends. CDR1 DFQATT and CDR2 SNEGSKA come from the germline V gene (reference sequence). This CDR3 has 16 amino acids. CDR3 residues: CSARARSGQINEKLFF. The CDR3 DNA reads TGCAGTGCTAGAGCCCGATCCGGACAGATTAATGAAAAACTGTTTTTT.

A few counts support this clonotype. The chain combines TRBV6-5 with TRBJ2-7; weak D call: TRBD2 (6 bases). Per germline, CDR1 MNHEY and CDR2 SVGAGI. This CDR3 contains 17 residues. The V end was cut by 0 bases, the J end by 4 bases, with 19 bases between. The CDR3 region is CASSYSSGGGLGYEQYF. The CDR3 coding sequence is TGTGCCAGCAGTTACTCGTCCGGGGGAGGACTCGGATACGAGCAGTACTTC.

Worth noting for this clonotype: Germline is not matched at one junction end, which may reflect a read error. J is TRBJ1-1 and V is TRBV28, with 8 bases aligning to TRBD1. The CDR3 sequence is 13 residues long. The germline CDR1 and CDR2 sequences are MDHEN and SYDVKM. CDR3: CVSSPGGSTEAFF. CDR3 DNA sequence: TGTGTCAGCAGTCCAGGGGGCAGCACTGAAGCTTTCTTT.

Ten or more counts support this clonotype. The V and J genes are TRBV28 and TRBJ1-2, with D perhaps matching TRBD1 (6 bases). The germline V gene has CDR1 MDHEN and CDR2 SYDVKM. Deletions cut 1 base from V and 8 bases from J, with 11 bases between. The CDR3 is 13 amino acids. CDR3: CASSLSGGQGYTF. In nucleotides, the CDR3 is TGTGCCAGCAGTTTATCGGGGGGGCAAGGCTACACCTTC.